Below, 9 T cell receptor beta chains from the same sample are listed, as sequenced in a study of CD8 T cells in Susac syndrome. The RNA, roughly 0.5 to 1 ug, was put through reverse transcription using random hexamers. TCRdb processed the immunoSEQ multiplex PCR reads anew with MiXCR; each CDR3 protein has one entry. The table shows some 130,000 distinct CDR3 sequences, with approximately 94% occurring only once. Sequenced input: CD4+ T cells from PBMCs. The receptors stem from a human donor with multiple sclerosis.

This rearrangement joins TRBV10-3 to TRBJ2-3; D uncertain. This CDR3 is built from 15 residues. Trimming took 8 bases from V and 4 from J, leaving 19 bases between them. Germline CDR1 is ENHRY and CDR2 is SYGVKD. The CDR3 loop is CAIAPVAQASDTQYF. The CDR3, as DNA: TGTGCCATCGCCCCGGTTGCCCAGGCTTCAGATACGCAGTATTTT.

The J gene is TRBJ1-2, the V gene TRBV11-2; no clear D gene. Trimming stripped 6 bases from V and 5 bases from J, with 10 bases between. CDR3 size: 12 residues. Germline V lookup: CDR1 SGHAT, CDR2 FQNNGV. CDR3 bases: TGTGCCAGCAGTTTGGAGTTTTATGGCTACACCTTC. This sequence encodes CASSLEFYGYTF.

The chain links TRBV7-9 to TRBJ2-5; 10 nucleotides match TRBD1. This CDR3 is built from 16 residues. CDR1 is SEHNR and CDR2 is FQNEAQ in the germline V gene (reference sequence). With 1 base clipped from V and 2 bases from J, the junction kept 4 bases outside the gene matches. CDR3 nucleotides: TGTGCCAGCAGCTTAGGGGACAGGGGAACACAAGAGACCCAGTACTTC. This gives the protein CASSLGDRGTQETQYF.

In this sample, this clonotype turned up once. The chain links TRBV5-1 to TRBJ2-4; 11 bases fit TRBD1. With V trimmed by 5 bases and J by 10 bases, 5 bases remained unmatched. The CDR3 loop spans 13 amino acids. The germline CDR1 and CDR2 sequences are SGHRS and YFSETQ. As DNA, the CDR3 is TGCGCCAGCAGTCTGGGACAGGGGGAAATTCAGTACTTC. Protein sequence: CASSLGQGEIQYF.

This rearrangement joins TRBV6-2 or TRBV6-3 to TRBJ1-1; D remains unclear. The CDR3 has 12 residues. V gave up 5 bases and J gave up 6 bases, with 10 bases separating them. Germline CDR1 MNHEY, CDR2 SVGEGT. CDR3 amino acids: CASSPRPSEAFF. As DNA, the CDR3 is TGTGCCAGCAGTCCACGTCCTTCTGAAGCTTTCTTT.

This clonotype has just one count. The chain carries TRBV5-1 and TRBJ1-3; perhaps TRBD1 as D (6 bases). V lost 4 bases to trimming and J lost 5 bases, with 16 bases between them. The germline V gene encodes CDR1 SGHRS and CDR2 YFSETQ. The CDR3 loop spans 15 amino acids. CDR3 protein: CASSPDRNRRNTIYF. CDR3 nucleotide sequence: TGCGCCAGCAGCCCAGACAGGAACCGTAGAAACACCATATATTTT.

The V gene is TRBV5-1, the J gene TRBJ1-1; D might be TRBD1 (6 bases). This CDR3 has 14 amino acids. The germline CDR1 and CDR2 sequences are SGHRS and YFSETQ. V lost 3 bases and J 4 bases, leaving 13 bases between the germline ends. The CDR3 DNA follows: TGCGCCAGCAGCTCCCCAACAGGGTTCACTGAAGCTTTCTTT. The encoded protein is CASSSPTGFTEAFF.

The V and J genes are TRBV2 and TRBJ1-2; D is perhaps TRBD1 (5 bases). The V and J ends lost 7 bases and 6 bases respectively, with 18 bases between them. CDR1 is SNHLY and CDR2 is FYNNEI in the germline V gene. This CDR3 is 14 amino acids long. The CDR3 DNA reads TGTGCCAGCAACCCGGTGCAGGGACTAAATGGCTACACCTTC. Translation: CASNPVQGLNGYTF.

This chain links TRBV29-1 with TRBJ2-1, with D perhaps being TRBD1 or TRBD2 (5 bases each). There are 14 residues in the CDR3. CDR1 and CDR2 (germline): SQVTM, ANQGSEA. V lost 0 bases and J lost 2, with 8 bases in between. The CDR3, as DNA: TGCAGCGTTGAAGATGGGGACCCCTACAATGAGCAGTTCTTC. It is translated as CSVEDGDPYNEQFF.